This T cell receptor beta chain was identified during a study of CD8+CD57+ T cells in acquired aplastic anemia. Study information: Sorting CD4+ and CD8+ cells gave DNA averaging approximately 3 ug.

Template material for TCR beta VDJ and CDR3 profiling consisted of genomic DNA. Using its own MiXCR run on the reads, TCRdb lists one record per CDR3 protein. Of hundreds of thousands of distinct CDR3 sequences in the sample, roughly 80% were seen once. All sequencing subjects had displayed CD8+CD57+ cell expansion on flow cytometry. Every patient was diagnosed with severe acquired aplastic anemia. Blood sampling was performed on the patients, and none of them had received therapy by then. Germline assignment: CDR1 SGHNT and CDR2 YENEEA. The CDR3 consists of 16 residues. V was trimmed by 1 base and J by 4 bases, leaving 16 bases between them.

Sequencing used sorted CD4+, CD8+, or CD8+CD57+ T cells (not recorded which) from PBMCs. V usage is TRBV11-3 and J usage is TRBJ2-5, with D perhaps TRBD1 (5 bases). The sequence was collected from a human donor with aplastic anemia. The CDR3 sequence: CASSLGLTATGETQYF. In DNA form, the CDR3 reads TGTGCCAGCAGCTTAGGTCTGACAGCTACCGGAGAGACCCAGTACTTC.